This T cell receptor beta chain was captured by sequencing in a study of blood T cell repertoires in COVID-19. In the original workflow: Amplification of reference gene primers was used by the study to estimate nucleated cell counts. Using immunoSEQ multiplex PCR, the repertoire was profiled, and TCRdb retains in-frame clones only, with some absent. Clone size and V and J calls were adopted from that table, with D and trimming inferred from the DNA. Of tens of thousands of clones in the sample, 80% to 90% were seen once. The V and J ends lost 8 bases and 5 bases respectively, with 16 bases between them. CDR1 and CDR2 from the germline V gene are SNHLY and FYNNEI. CDR3 length: 14 amino acids.

This clonotype originated in a human donor in a cohort sampled during active COVID-19. The sequenced sample was peripheral blood. The chain uses TRBV2 and TRBJ1-5; D not certain. The CDR3: CASQLSGGHQPQHF. CDR3 nucleotide sequence: TGTGCCAGCCAACTGTCGGGAGGGCATCAGCCCCAGCATTTT.